This TCR beta chain was sequenced in a study of T cell responses to AZD1222 COVID-19 vaccine (TCRdb year 2021). For the study in its entirety: A total of 233 trial participants underwent TCR sequencing, of whom roughly 210 had received two doses of AZD1222 and about 25 had received two doses of the MenACWY control vaccine. Trial participants were enrolled by age into subgroups of 18-55, 56-69 and 70-plus years, and 148, 28 and 57 TCR-sequenced participants, respectively, were included in these subgroups.

In light of the paper, this sample's time point label describes: about 28 days (+/-7) after the second vaccine dose. AZD1222 recipients whose second dose came at about 4 weeks and those whose second dose came at about 12 weeks were combined into one group, since spike-specific TCR depth and breadth did not differ between the two schedules. Vaccinee samples were obtained from the UK trials COV001 and COV002, which included a single-blind randomized controlled phase 2/3 trial of AZD1222 (ChAdOx1 nCoV-19) in healthy adults. Trial participant PBMC samples were collected at day 0 and day 28 after the second dose for TCRbeta chain sequencing. Taken from cysteine to phenylalanine, the CDR3 has 16 residues. Only CDR3 DNA remains: 48 bases, in frame from the first base. Unmatched junction bases come to 10, with V trimmed by 4 bases and J by 5 bases. Looking up the germline V gene yields CDR1 LGHNA and CDR2 YNFKEQ.

The CDR3 regions of human TCRbeta chains were analyzed by immunosequencing. The paper's data handling went like this. Repertoire TCRs were matched against a reference library of SARS-CoV-2-specific TCRs generated with the MIRA antigen-specificity platform. Breadth was defined as the fraction of unique TCRs that were SARS-CoV-2-associated, and depth was defined as the fraction of total T cells that were SARS-CoV-2-associated. Each spike-specific TCR was assigned to its reactive spike region and to a CD4 or CD8 class using the MIRA data. Log10-transformed breadth and depth values were compared by one-way ANOVA with Sidak's multiple comparisons tests. Here the immuneACCESS table is served through TCRdb, limited to in-frame sequences with V and J called. Missing clones are a known gap in these copies; in checked studies unresolved V genes cover under half, and the rest lacks a known reason. V and J calls and clone size come straight from that table; D and trimming were deduced from the DNA. This sample gives 95,000 to 130,000 clones in total; 85% to 95% of them show up just once. Of the sample, about 1.4% is held by the ten largest clones.

Regarding this clone: The antigen it binds to is not known. Per-nucleotide qualities are absent, and no much larger clonotype sits a single base away.

Summary of the overall study and its limitations: The 56-69-year group was small, and its depth increase did not reach significance, likely because of low power. Because no samples from the day 14 peak response were available, repertoires could be characterized only after the peak T cell response. CD4 TCRs associated with the vaccine covered the entire spike protein, and the dominant responses were in regions 160-218 and 743-854. Reportedly, close to half of the unique spike-specific TCRs recognized epitopes lying outside the regions that are mutated in the B.1.351 and B.1.1.7 variants. Spike-specific TCR breadth and depth rose significantly after two AZD1222 doses compared with day 0 and with MenACWY recipients. Most participants were white British and females outnumbered males, and the authors suggested that clonal diversity may have been underestimated. Only five to seven AZD1222 recipients were SARS-CoV-2 seropositive at baseline, limiting conclusions about previously exposed vaccinees.

Source: peripheral blood, taken 28 days after the second AZD1222 dose. The sequence is built from TRBV4-2 and TRBJ2-3; 9 junctional bases match TRBD2. The receptor comes from an adult who received the AZD1222 COVID-19 vaccine. The DNA sequence reads TGTGCCAGCAGCCCACTCGCGGGAGGGCCTATAGATACGCAGTATTTT. It encodes CASSPLAGGPIDTQYF.